This paragraph covers one T cell receptor (beta chain) sequence. Its specificity is unknown. The method was immunoSEQ multiplex PCR; TCRdb's version includes in-frame clones alone and lacks a portion of them. The sample holds around 120,000 clones, around 89% seen once. This CDR3 has 14 amino acids. V trimming: 8 bases; J trimming: 1 base; junction bases outside the gene matches: 7. Germline CDR1 reads MNHEY; CDR2 reads SVGAGI. The sample originates from a study of T cell responses to AZD1222 COVID-19 vaccine. Study-wide results and limits: The study found Spike-specific TCR breadth and depth rose after two AZD1222 doses. The number of AZD1222 recipients seropositive at baseline was only 6 or 7. White British donors predominated, females outnumbered males, and clonal diversity was possibly underestimated. Samples come after the peak T cell response, not at day 14.

The receptor was isolated from an adult in good health. Sequenced here: peripheral blood, sampled on day 0 of MenACWY control vaccination. The chain uses TRBV6-5 and TRBJ2-5; TRBD2 aligns across 7 bases. The CDR3 region has the DNA TGTGCCAGCGGAAGCGGGGCGGCCCAAGAGACCCAGTACTTC. Protein sequence: CASGSGAAQETQYF.